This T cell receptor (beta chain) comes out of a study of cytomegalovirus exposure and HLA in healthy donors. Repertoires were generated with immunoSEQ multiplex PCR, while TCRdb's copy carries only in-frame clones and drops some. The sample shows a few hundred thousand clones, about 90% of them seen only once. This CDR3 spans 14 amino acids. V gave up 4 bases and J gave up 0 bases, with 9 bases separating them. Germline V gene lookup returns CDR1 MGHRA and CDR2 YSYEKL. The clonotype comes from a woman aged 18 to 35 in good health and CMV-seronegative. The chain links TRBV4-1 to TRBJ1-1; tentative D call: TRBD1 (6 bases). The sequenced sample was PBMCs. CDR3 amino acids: CASSLGQLNTEAFF. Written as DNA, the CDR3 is TGCGCCAGCAGCCTAGGACAGTTGAACACTGAAGCTTTCTTT.